A single sample is the source of the 29 T cell receptor beta chains below, sequenced in a study of T cell responses to AZD1222 COVID-19 vaccine. The assay was immunoSEQ multiplex PCR, and TCRdb's table has in-frame clones only and misses some. The profile shows about 96,000 clones, almost 90% of them singletons. The sequencing used peripheral blood, collected on day 0 of AZD1222 vaccination. All receptors come from an adult in good health.

The rearrangement links TRBV7-9 to TRBJ2-1; D ambiguous. Germline CDR1 SEHNR, CDR2 FQNEAQ (reference sequence). The V gene lost 5 bases and the J gene lost 3 bases, with 14 bases spanning the gap. This CDR3 is 15 amino acids long. The DNA of the CDR3 is TGTGCCAGCAGCCCCACTGGGCAGAGCTACAATGAGCAGTTCTTC. It is translated as CASSPTGQSYNEQFF.

The J gene is TRBJ2-7, the V gene TRBV29-1; 8 bases map to TRBD2. The CDR3 contains 13 residues. Per germline, CDR1 SQVTM and CDR2 ANQGSEA. J gave up 0 bases and V 5 bases, and 3 bases lay outside the gene matches. The CDR3 loop is CSVPSGSSYEQYF. CDR3 DNA: TGCAGCGTTCCTAGCGGGTCCTCCTACGAGCAGTACTTC.

This clone occurred a few times. The chain employs TRBV5-5 and TRBJ1-3; 12 bases line up with TRBD1. The V gene end was trimmed by 5 bases and the J gene end by 2 bases; junction bases not matched to a gene: 14. This CDR3 is 19 amino acids long. Germline V lookup: CDR1 SGHKS, CDR2 YYEKEE (reference sequence). The DNA of the CDR3 is TGTGCCAGCAGAACTTGGGGGACAGGGGGCGAGATAGCTGGAAACACCATATATTTT. This encodes CASRTWGTGGEIAGNTIYF.

J is TRBJ1-1 and V is TRBV7-6; TRBD1 might be the D (5 bases). The CDR3 is 18 amino acids. CDR1 SGHVS and CDR2 FNYEAQ come from the germline V gene. Trimming pared 1 base from V and 0 bases from J, leaving 18 bases between. The CDR3 DNA reads as TGTGCCAGCAGCTTAGTCCCAGGGTCGACGGGTGTGAACACTGAAGCTTTCTTT. Its protein product is CASSLVPGSTGVNTEAFF.

The chain recombines TRBV9 with TRBJ2-1; D tentatively fits TRBD1 or TRBD2 (5 bases each). This CDR3 has 17 amino acids. V lost 4 bases, J lost 7 bases, and 24 bases lay in between. The germline V gene encodes CDR1 SGDLS and CDR2 YYNGEE. For the CDR3, the DNA is TGTGCCAGCAGCCCCGCCCCCGGGACCTCCAATAGGAATGAGCAGTTCTTC. This translates into CASSPAPGTSNRNEQFF.

This rearrangement joins TRBV29-1 to TRBJ1-2; no clear D gene. Germline V gives CDR1 SQVTM, CDR2 ANQGSEA. The CDR3 sequence is 11 residues long. V lost 7 bases to trimming and J lost 2 bases, with 8 bases between them. The CDR3 sequence is CSGFENYGYTF. CDR3 sequence (DNA): TGCAGCGGATTCGAGAACTATGGCTACACCTTC.

The V and J genes are TRBV20-1 and TRBJ2-5; weak D call: TRBD1 (7 bases). Between the trimmed V and J ends, which lost 3 bases and 3 bases, there was a span of 17 bases. Looked up from germline, CDR1 is DFQATT and CDR2 is SNEGSKA (reference sequence). The CDR3 extends over 15 amino acids. CDR3 region: CSASRRRGAEETQYF. The CDR3 coding sequence is TGCAGTGCTAGTAGGCGCAGGGGGGCTGAAGAGACCCAGTACTTC.

The chain joins TRBV5-4 to TRBJ1-6; TRBD1 aligns across 8 bases. Looked up from germline, CDR1 is SGHNT and CDR2 is YYREEE (reference sequence). This CDR3 contains 18 residues. J lost 0 bases, V lost 4 bases, and 9 bases had no gene match. The CDR3 loop reads CASSVGQGESSYNSPLHF. In DNA form, the CDR3 reads TGTGCCAGCAGCGTCGGACAGGGAGAGAGCTCCTATAATTCACCCCTCCACTTT. The whole variable domain, remainder taken from reference TRBV5-4 and TRBJ1-6, is ETGVTQSPTHLIKTRGQQVTLRCSSQSGHNTVSWYQQALGQGPQFIFQYYREEENGRGNFPPRFSGLQFPNYSSELNVNALELDDSALYLCASSVGQGESSYNSPLHFGNGTRLTVT.

The V and J genes are TRBV12-3 or TRBV12-4 and TRBJ1-5; the D is unclear. Trimming took 1 base from V and 11 from J, leaving 6 bases between them. The CDR3 sequence is 11 residues long. Written as DNA, the CDR3 is TGTGCCAGCAGTTTAGGAAGGGCCCAGCATTTT. Translating gives CASSLGRAQHF.

The chain is built from TRBV24-1 and TRBJ1-5; tentatively, D is TRBD1 (6 bases). This CDR3 contains 14 residues. Trimming took off 4 bases at V and 5 bases at J, with 11 bases between the two ends. Per germline, CDR1 KGHDR and CDR2 SFDVKD. The CDR3 is CATSDPGADQPQHF. As DNA, the CDR3 is TGTGCCACCAGTGACCCGGGGGCAGATCAGCCCCAGCATTTT.

This clone was seen only once. The chain recombines TRBV7-6 with TRBJ1-2; 8 positions agree with TRBD1. The germline CDR1 and CDR2 sequences are SGHVS and FNYEAQ. The CDR3 has 14 residues. V dropped 0 bases and J dropped 5; count of bases not matched to a gene: 2. CDR3 sequence (DNA): TGTGCCAGCAGCTTAGCGGGACAGGAATATGGCTACACCTTC. It codes for CASSLAGQEYGYTF.

In its sample, this clone was seen once. The J gene is TRBJ2-1, the V gene TRBV6-2 or TRBV6-3, with 12 positions matching TRBD2. Germline CDR1 reads MNHEY; CDR2 reads SVGEGT. There are 16 residues in the CDR3. The J segment lost 8 bases and the V segment lost 2 bases, leaving 7 bases of the junction unmatched. CDR3 sequence reads: CASSYTTSGSWDEQFF. DNA for the CDR3: TGTGCCAGCAGTTACACGACTAGCGGGAGTTGGGATGAGCAGTTCTTC.

The chain is built from TRBV24-1 and TRBJ2-4, with 7 bases fitting TRBD1. The J segment lost 4 bases and the V segment lost 2 bases, leaving 4 bases of the junction unmatched. CDR3 size: 15 residues. Germline loops: CDR1 KGHDR, CDR2 SFDVKD. The CDR3 spells CATSDSDRAKNIQYF. The DNA for the CDR3 is TGTGCCACCAGTGATTCCGACAGGGCTAAAAACATTCAGTACTTC.

The chain combines TRBV9 with TRBJ2-3, with 10 bases fitting TRBD2. The germline CDR1 and CDR2 sequences are SGDLS and YYNGEE. Trimming at V came to 0 bases and at J to 4 bases, leaving 11 bases not matched to a gene. The CDR3 length is 18 residues. CDR3 region: CASSVAPSGRAAADTQYF. The CDR3 coding sequence is TGTGCCAGCAGCGTAGCCCCCAGCGGGAGGGCCGCGGCAGATACGCAGTATTTT.

The chain employs TRBV7-9 and TRBJ2-2, with D possibly TRBD2 on 6 matching bases. Germline V lookup: CDR1 SEHNR, CDR2 FQNEAQ (reference sequence). Trimming left V 2 bases short and J 3 bases short, with 16 bases between. The CDR3 has 17 residues. CDR3: CASSLPQGGTYTGELFF. The CDR3 DNA reads TGTGCCAGCAGCTTACCGCAGGGTGGGACTTACACCGGGGAGCTGTTTTTT.

The chain is built from TRBV27 and TRBJ2-2, with a tentative D call TRBD1 (6 bases). Germline V lookup: CDR1 MNHEY, CDR2 SMNVEV (reference sequence). V shed 6 bases and J shed 7 bases, with 12 bases lying between them. The CDR3 runs 13 residues. CDR3 bases: TGTGCCAGCAGCCGTCAGGGGATCGGGGAGCTGTTTTTT. It is translated as CASSRQGIGELFF.

This chain joins TRBV5-8 and TRBJ2-7, with 11 bases that match TRBD2. The junction had 5 bases not matched to a gene; V was cut back by 4 bases and J by 2 bases. Germline CDR1 and CDR2: SGHTS and YDEGEE. The CDR3 length is 15 residues. The CDR3 protein is CASSPGLADPYEQYF. The DNA for the CDR3 is TGTGCCAGCAGCCCGGGACTAGCGGACCCCTACGAGCAGTACTTC.

The chain links TRBV7-3 to TRBJ2-5; tentatively, D is TRBD2 (7 bases). This CDR3 contains 13 residues. Germline V gives CDR1 SGHTA, CDR2 FQGTGA. V lost 4 bases, J lost 5 bases, and 11 bases lay in between. The CDR3 sequence: CASSSRGGETQYF. DNA of the CDR3: TGTGCCAGCAGCTCCAGGGGAGGGGAGACCCAGTACTTC.

V usage is TRBV7-3 and J usage is TRBJ2-1; D is ambiguous. Germline CDR1 reads SGHTA; CDR2 reads FQGTGA. The length of the CDR3 is 12 residues. V lost 4 bases, J lost 7 bases, and 8 bases lay in between. The CDR3 reads CASSSGMNEQFF. The DNA for the CDR3 is TGTGCCAGCAGCTCAGGAATGAATGAGCAGTTCTTC.

V gene TRBV7-3 combines with J gene TRBJ2-7; TRBD1 matches at 7 bases. Germline loops: CDR1 SGHTA, CDR2 FQGTGA. J was trimmed by 0 bases and V by 5 bases; bases with no gene match: 10. The CDR3 spans 16 residues. The CDR3 DNA is TGTGCCAGCAGCCCCCTGTCCGGGACAGACTCCTACGAGCAGTACTTC. This sequence encodes CASSPLSGTDSYEQYF.

The rearrangement links TRBV7-3 to TRBJ2-5; 9 bases agree with TRBD2. Germline CDR1 SGHTA, CDR2 FQGTGA. The CDR3 extends over 15 amino acids. V was pared by 5 bases and J by 1 base, with 5 bases of the junction left unmatched. CDR3 sequence reads: CASSPNSGSQETQYF. The CDR3 coding sequence is TGTGCCAGCAGCCCAAATAGCGGGAGCCAAGAGACCCAGTACTTC.

The chain employs TRBV5-1 and TRBJ2-7; TRBD2 matches 11 bases. Trimming took 7 bases from V and 2 from J; bases not matched to a gene: 8. The germline CDR1 and CDR2 sequences are SGHRS and YFSETQ. The CDR3 is 15 residues long. In DNA, the CDR3 is TGCGCCAGCGGCCCGACTAGCGGGACTACCTACGAGCAGTACTTC. It is translated as CASGPTSGTTYEQYF.

This chain joins TRBV7-4 and TRBJ1-5; D is ambiguous. V was trimmed by 1 base and J by 8 bases, leaving 12 bases between them. This CDR3 is built from 14 residues. Germline CDR1 is SGHVT and CDR2 is SQSDAQ. CDR3 amino acids: CASSLVASAKPQHF. In DNA, the CDR3 is TGTGCCAGCAGCTTAGTGGCCTCGGCCAAGCCCCAGCATTTT.

The chain links TRBV12-3 or TRBV12-4 to TRBJ1-2, with D possibly matching TRBD1 (5 bases). The CDR3 has 13 amino acids. V was shortened by 2 bases and J by 7 bases, with 11 bases between the two germline ends. Written as DNA, the CDR3 is TGTGCCAGCAGTTTAAGCGGGCAGGGTGGCTACACCTTC. Translated: CASSLSGQGGYTF.

The rearrangement joins TRBV30 to TRBJ2-2, with D hard to call. The ends were cut back, 0 bases at V and 1 base at J, with 3 bases in the middle. The CDR3 totals 13 residues. Germline V gives CDR1 GTSNPN, CDR2 SVGIG (reference sequence). The DNA for the CDR3 is TGTGCCTGGAGTGTAAAGAACACCGGGGAGCTGTTTTTT. As protein: CAWSVKNTGELFF.

This chain connects TRBV28 to TRBJ2-7, with 7 positions matching TRBD2. Per germline, CDR1 MDHEN and CDR2 SYDVKM. CDR3 size: 15 residues. Trimming cost V 5 bases and J 0 bases; bases outside gene matches: 7. This CDR3 is CASSPELASSYEQYF. DNA for the CDR3: TGTGCCAGCAGTCCTGAACTAGCGTCCTCCTACGAGCAGTACTTC.

The chain recombines TRBV6-5 with TRBJ2-7; 9 nucleotides align to TRBD2. CDR1 is MNHEY and CDR2 is SVGAGI in the germline V gene. The junction had 11 bases not matched to a gene; V was cut back by 8 bases and J by 6 bases. This CDR3 spans 14 amino acids. The CDR3 nucleotides read TGTGCCAGCCTGGCTATAGCGGGAGCGGGCGAGCAGTACTTC. Its translation: CASLAIAGAGEQYF.

The V gene is TRBV7-8, the J gene TRBJ2-4, with D tentatively TRBD2 (5 bases). Trimming pared 5 bases from V and 0 bases from J, leaving 14 bases between. This CDR3 has 16 residues. Per germline, CDR1 SGHVS and CDR2 FQNEAQ. CDR3 region: CASSGSSVLAKNIQYF. Here the CDR3 DNA reads TGTGCCAGCAGCGGGAGTTCAGTTCTAGCCAAAAACATTCAGTACTTC.

The chain has TRBV18 and TRBJ1-1, with D unresolved. Germline CDR1 KGHSH, CDR2 LQKENI. The V end lost 0 bases, the J end lost 3 bases, and 14 bases lay between the germline ends. CDR3 length: 16 residues. The CDR3 nucleotides read TGTGCCAGCTCACCACCTGGGCGGGTTTTGTACACTGAAGCTTTCTTT. Amino acid sequence: CASSPPGRVLYTEAFF.